This T cell receptor (beta chain) stems from a study of shared clonotypes between healthy human individuals. CDR3 length equals 14 residues. V was cut by 3 bases and J by 0 bases, with 7 bases left in between. Germline CDR1 and CDR2: SGDLS and YYNGEE. Method: immunoSEQ multiplex PCR; TCRdb's copy keeps in-frame clones and lacks some. The repertoire has 2 million to 3 million clones, over 85% of them found once; the top ten carry 0.36%. As to this clone: Within the sample, other DNA sequences also encode this same CDR3.

The source of this sequence is a man younger than 35 in good health. Some clones in this sample may be carry-over from other donors' samples. The sequenced sample consisted of naive CD4+ T cells from PBMCs. The subset here: CD45RA+ positively selected. The chain carries TRBV9 and TRBJ2-1; D is unclear. The CDR3 bases are TGTGCCAGCAGCGCCGACGGCTCCTACAATGAGCAGTTCTTC. Protein product: CASSADGSYNEQFF.